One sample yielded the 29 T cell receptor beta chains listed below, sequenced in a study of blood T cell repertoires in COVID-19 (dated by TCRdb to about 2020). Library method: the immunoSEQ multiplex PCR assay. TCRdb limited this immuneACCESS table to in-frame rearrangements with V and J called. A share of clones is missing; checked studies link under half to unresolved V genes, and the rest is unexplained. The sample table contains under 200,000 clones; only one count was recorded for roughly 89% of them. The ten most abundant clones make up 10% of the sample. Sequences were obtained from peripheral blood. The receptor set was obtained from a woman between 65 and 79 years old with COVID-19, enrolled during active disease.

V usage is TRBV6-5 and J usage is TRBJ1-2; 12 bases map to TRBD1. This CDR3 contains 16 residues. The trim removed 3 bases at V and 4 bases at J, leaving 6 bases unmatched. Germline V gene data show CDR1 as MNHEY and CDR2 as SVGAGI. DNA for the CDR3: TGTGCCAGCAGTTATTGGGGACAGGGGGCGACCTATGGCTACACCTTC. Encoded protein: CASSYWGQGATYGYTF.

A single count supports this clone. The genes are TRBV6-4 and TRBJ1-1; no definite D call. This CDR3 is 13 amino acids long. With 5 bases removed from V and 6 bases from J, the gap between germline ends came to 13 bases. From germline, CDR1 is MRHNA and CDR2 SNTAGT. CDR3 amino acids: CASSKSAESEAFF. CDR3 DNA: TGTGCCAGCAGTAAATCGGCGGAGTCTGAAGCTTTCTTT.

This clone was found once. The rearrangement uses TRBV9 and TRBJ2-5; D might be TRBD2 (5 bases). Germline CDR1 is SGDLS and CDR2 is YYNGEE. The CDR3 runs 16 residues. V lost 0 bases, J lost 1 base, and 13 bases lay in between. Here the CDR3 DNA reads TGTGCCAGCAGCGTAGGGGTAGCGCAGGTCCAAGAGACCCAGTACTTC. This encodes CASSVGVAQVQETQYF.

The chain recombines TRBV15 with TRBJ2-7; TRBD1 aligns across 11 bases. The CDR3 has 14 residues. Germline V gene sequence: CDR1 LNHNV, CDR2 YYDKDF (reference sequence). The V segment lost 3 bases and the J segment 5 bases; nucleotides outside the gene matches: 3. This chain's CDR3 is CATSRGGQGDEQYF. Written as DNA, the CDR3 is TGTGCCACCAGCAGGGGGGGACAGGGGGACGAGCAGTACTTC.

The CDR3 protein is CASSLRQRFNEKLFF. CDR3 nucleotide sequence: TGTGCCAGCAGTCTAAGACAGCGATTTAATGAAAAACTGTTTTTT. This chain joins TRBV6-5 and TRBJ1-4; TRBD1 might be the D (5 bases). CDR3 size: 15 residues. CDR1 is MNHEY, CDR2 SVGAGI, per germline. V lost 5 bases, J lost 4 bases, and 14 bases lay in between.

CDR3 nucleotide sequence: TGCGCCAGCACCCGGGGGGACCCCCAAGAGACCCAGTACTTC. This translates into CASTRGDPQETQYF. This chain joins TRBV5-1 and TRBJ2-5, with TRBD2 identical over 7 bases. The germline V gene encodes CDR1 SGHRS and CDR2 YFSETQ. There are 14 residues in the CDR3. V shed 6 bases, J shed 1 base, and the junction held 6 bases outside the gene matches.

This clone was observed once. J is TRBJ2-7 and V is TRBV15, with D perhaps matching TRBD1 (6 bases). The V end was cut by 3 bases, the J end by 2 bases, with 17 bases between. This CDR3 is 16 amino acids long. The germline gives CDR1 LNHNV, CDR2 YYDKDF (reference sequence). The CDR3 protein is CATSRGAGGSTYEQYF. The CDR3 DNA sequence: TGTGCCACCAGCAGGGGGGCTGGGGGCTCCACCTACGAGCAGTACTTC.

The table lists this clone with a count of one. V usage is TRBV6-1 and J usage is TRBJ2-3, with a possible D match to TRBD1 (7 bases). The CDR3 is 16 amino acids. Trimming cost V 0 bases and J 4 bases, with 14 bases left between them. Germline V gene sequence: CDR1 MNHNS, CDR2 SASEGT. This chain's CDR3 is CASSEALSRGADTQYF. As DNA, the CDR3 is TGTGCCAGCAGTGAAGCGCTATCCAGGGGGGCAGATACGCAGTATTTT.

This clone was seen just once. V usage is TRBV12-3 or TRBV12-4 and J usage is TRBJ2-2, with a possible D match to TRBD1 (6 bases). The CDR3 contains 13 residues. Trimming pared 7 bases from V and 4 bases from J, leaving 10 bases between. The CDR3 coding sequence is TGTGCCAGCACCCCAGGGGTCACCGGGGAGCTGTTTTTT. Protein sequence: CASTPGVTGELFF.

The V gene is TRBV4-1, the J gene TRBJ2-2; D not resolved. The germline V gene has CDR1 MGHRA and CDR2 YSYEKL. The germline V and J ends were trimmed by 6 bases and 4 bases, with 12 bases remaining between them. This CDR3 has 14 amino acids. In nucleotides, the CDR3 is TGCGCCAGCAGTTGGGCCCCGAGCACCGGGGAGCTGTTTTTT. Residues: CASSWAPSTGELFF.

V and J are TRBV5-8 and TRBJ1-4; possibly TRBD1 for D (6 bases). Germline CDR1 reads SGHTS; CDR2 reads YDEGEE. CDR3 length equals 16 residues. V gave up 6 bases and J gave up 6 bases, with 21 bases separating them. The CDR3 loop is CASTPIPGTLDEKLFF. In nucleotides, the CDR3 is TGTGCCAGCACCCCCATCCCCGGGACACTCGATGAAAAACTGTTTTTT.

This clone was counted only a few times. CDR3 residues: CASSPMKEVGYGYTF. CDR3 DNA sequence: TGCGCCAGCAGCCCCATGAAGGAGGTCGGCTATGGCTACACCTTC. The rearrangement links TRBV4-1 to TRBJ1-2; D uncertain. This CDR3 has 15 residues. Germline V gene lookup returns CDR1 MGHRA and CDR2 YSYEKL. V lost 4 bases, J lost 4 bases, and 16 bases lay in between.

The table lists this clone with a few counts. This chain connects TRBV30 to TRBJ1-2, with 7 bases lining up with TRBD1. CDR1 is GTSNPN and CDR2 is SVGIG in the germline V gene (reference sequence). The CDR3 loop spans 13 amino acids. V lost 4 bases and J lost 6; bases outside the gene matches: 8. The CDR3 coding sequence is TGTGCCTGGACCTCCCGTGGACAGGATGGCTACACCTTC. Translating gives CAWTSRGQDGYTF. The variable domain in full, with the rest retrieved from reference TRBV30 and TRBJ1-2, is SQTIHQWPATLVQPVGSPLSLECTVEGTSNPNLYWYRQAAGRGLQLLFYSVGIGQISSEVPQNLSASRPQDRQFILSSKKLLLSDSGFYLCAWTSRGQDGYTFGSGTRLTVV.

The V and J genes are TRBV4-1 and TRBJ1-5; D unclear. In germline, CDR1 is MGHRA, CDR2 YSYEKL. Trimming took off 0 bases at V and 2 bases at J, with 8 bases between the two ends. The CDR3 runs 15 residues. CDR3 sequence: CASSQDSLGNQPQHF. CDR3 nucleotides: TGCGCCAGCAGCCAAGATAGCCTGGGCAATCAGCCCCAGCATTTT.

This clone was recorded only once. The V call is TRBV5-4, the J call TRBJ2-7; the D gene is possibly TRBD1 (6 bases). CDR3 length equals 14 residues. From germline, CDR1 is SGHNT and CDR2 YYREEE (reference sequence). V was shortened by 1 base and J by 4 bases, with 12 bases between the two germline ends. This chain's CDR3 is CASSLRRGFYEQYF. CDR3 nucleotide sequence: TGTGCCAGCAGCTTGCGTAGGGGGTTTTACGAGCAGTACTTC.

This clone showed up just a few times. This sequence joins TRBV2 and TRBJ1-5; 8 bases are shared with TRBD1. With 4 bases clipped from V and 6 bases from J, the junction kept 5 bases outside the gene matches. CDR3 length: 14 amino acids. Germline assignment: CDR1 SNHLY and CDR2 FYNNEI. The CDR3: CASSGEQGGQPQHF. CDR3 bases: TGTGCCAGCAGTGGAGAACAGGGGGGTCAGCCCCAGCATTTT.

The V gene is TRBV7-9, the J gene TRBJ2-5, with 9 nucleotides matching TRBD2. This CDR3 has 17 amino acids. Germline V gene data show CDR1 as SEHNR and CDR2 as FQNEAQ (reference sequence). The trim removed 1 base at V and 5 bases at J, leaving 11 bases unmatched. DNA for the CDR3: TGTGCCAGCAGCTTAGGTCAGGCGGGGGGGCCCCGGGAGACCCAGTACTTC. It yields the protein CASSLGQAGGPRETQYF.

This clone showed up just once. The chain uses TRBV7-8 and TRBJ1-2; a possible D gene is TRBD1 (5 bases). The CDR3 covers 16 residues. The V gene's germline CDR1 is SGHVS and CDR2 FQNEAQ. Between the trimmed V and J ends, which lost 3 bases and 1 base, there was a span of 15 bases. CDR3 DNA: TGTGCCAGCAGCTTCGGCGGGGGAAGGGGTAACTATGGCTACACCTTC. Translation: CASSFGGGRGNYGYTF. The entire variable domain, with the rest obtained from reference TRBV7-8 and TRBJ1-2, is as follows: GAGVSQSPRYKVAKRGQDVALRCDPISGHVSLFWYQQALGQGPEFLTYFQNEAQLDKSGLPSDRFFAERPEGSVSTLKIQRTQQEDSAVYLCASSFGGGRGNYGYTFGSGTRLTVV.

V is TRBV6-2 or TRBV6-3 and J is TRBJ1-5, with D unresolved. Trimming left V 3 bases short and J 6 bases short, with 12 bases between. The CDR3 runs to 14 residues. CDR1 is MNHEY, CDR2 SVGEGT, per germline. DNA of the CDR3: TGTGCCAGCAGTTATCTGGTCTCGGGTCAGCCCCAGCATTTT. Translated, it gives CASSYLVSGQPQHF.

The CDR3 is CASSQDSYYSYNSPLHF. The CDR3, as DNA: TGTGCCAGCAGCCAGGACAGTTACTACTCCTATAATTCACCCCTCCACTTT. The rearrangement joins TRBV5-6 to TRBJ1-6; a weak D match, TRBD1 (6 bases). Germline V lookup: CDR1 SGHDT, CDR2 YYEEEE. V gave up 4 bases and J gave up 0 bases, with 14 bases separating them. The CDR3 spans 17 residues.

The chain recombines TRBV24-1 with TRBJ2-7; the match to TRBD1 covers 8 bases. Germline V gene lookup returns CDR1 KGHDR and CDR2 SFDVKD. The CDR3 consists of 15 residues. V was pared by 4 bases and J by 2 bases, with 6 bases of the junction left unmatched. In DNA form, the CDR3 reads TGTGCCACCAGTGACTCAGGACAGGGAGCCTACGAGCAGTACTTC. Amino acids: CATSDSGQGAYEQYF.

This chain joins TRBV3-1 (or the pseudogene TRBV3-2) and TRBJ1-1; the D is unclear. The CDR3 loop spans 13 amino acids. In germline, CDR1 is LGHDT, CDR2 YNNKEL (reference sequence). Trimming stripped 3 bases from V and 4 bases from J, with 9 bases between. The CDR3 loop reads CASSHHTGTEAFF. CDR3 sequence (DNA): TGTGCCAGCAGCCACCATACGGGCACTGAAGCTTTCTTT.

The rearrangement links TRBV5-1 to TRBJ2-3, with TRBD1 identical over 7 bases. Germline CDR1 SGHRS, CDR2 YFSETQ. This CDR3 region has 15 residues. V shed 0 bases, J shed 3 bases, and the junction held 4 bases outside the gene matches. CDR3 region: CASSLAGQRTDTQYF. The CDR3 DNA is TGCGCCAGCAGCTTGGCGGGACAGCGAACAGATACGCAGTATTTT.

In nucleotides, the CDR3 is TGTGCCAGTGAAAGGACTAGCGGGCCGAACAATGAGCAGTTCTTC. This translates into CASERTSGPNNEQFF. The V and J genes are TRBV11-1 and TRBJ2-1; 11 bases are a match to TRBD2. CDR3 length: 15 residues. Germline V gene data show CDR1 as SGHAT and CDR2 as FQDESV (reference sequence). The V gene end was trimmed by 9 bases and the J gene end by 5 bases; junction bases not matched to a gene: 9.

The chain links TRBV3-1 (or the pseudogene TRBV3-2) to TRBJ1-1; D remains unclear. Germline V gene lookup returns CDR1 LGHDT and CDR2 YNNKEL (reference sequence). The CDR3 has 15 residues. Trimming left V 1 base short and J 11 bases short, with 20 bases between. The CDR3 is CASSQGETGLTGAFF. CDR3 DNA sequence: TGTGCCAGCAGCCAAGGGGAGACGGGCCTAACGGGGGCTTTCTTT.

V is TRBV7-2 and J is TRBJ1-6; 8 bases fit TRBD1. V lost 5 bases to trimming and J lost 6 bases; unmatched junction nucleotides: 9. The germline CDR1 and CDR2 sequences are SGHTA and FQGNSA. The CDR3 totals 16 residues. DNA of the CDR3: TGTGCCAGCAGCGCACGACAGGGGATAAGTAATTCACCCCTCCACTTT. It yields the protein CASSARQGISNSPLHF.

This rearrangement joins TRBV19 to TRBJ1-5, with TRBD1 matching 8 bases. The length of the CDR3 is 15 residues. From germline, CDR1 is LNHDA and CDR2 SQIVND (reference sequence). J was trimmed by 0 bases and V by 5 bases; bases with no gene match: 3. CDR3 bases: TGTGCCAGTAGTGGGACAGGAACTAGCAATCAGCCCCAGCATTTT. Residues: CASSGTGTSNQPQHF.

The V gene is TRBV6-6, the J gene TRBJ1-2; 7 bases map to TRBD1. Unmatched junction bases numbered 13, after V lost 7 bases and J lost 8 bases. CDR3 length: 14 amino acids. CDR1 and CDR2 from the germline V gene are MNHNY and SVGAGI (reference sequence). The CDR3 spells CASTPFGGGIGYTF. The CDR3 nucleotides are TGTGCCAGCACTCCCTTTGGAGGGGGCATAGGCTACACCTTC.

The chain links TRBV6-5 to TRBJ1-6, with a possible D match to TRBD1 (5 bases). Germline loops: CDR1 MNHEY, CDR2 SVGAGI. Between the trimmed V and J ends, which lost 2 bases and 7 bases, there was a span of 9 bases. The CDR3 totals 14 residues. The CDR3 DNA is TGTGCCAGCAGTTACCCGACAGCGAATTCACCCCTCCACTTT. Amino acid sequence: CASSYPTANSPLHF.